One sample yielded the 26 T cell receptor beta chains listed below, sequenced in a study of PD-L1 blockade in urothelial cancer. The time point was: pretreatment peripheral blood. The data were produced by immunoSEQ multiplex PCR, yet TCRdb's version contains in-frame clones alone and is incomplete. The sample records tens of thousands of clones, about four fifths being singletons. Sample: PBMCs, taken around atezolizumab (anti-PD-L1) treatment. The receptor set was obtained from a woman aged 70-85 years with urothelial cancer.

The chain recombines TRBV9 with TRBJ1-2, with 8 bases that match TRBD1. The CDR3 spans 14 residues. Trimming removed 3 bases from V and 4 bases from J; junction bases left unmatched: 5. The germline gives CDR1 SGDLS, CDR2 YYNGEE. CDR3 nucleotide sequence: TGTGCCAGCAGCGCCACAGGGGGTGGCTATGGCTACACCTTC. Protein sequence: CASSATGGGYGYTF.

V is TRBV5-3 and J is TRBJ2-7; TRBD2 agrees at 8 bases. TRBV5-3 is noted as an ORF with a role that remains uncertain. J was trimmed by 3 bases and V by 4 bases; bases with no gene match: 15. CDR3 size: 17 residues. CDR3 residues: CARSTPGVAGIDYEQYF. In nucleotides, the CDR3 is TGTGCCAGAAGCACCCCCGGGGTAGCGGGGATAGACTACGAGCAGTACTTC.

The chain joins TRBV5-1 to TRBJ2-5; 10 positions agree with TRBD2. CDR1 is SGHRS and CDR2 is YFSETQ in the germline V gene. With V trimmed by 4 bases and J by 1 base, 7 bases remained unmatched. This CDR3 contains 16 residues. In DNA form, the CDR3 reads TGCGCCAGCAGCACCCGGACTAGCGGCCTCCAAGAGACCCAGTACTTC. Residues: CASSTRTSGLQETQYF.

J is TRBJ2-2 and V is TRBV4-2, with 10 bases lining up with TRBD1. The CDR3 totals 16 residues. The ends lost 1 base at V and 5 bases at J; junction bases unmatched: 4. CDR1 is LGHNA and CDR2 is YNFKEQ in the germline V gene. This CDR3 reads CASSQGQGARTGELFF. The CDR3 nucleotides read TGTGCCAGCAGCCAAGGACAGGGGGCAAGGACCGGGGAGCTGTTTTTT.

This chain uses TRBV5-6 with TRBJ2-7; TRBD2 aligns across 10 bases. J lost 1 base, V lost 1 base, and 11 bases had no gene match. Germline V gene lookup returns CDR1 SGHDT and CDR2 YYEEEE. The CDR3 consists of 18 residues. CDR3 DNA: TGTGCCAGCAGCTTGACTGCCCCGACTAGCGGGCTATCCTACGAGCAGTACTTC. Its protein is CASSLTAPTSGLSYEQYF. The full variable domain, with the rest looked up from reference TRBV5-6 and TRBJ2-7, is DAGVTQSPTHLIKTRGQQVTLRCSPKSGHDTVSWYQQALGQGPQFIFQYYEEEERQRGNFPDRFSGHQFPNYSSELNVNALLLGDSALYLCASSLTAPTSGLSYEQYFGPGTRLTVT.

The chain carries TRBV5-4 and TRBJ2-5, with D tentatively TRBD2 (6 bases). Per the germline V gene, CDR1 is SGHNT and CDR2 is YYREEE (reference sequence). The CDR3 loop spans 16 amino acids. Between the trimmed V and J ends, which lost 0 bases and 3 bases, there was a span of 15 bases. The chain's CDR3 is CASSLARGGTEETQYF. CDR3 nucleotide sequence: TGTGCCAGCAGCTTGGCCCGGGGAGGCACGGAAGAGACCCAGTACTTC. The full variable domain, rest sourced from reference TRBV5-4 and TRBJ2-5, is ETGVTQSPTHLIKTRGQQVTLRCSSQSGHNTVSWYQQALGQGPQFIFQYYREEENGRGNFPPRFSGLQFPNYSSELNVNALELDDSALYLCASSLARGGTEETQYFGPGTRLLVL.

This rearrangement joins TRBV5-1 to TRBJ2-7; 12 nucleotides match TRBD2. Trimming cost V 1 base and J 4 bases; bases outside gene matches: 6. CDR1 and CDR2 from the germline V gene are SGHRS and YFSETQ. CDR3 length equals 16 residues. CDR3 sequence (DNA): TGCGCCAGCAGCTTGCGACTAGCGGGAGAGAAGTACGAGCAGTACTTC. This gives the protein CASSLRLAGEKYEQYF.

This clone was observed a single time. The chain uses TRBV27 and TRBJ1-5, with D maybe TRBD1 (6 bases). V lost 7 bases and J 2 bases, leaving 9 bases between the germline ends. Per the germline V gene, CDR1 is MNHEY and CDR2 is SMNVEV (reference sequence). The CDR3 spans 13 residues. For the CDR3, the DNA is TGTGCCAGCAAACAGGGTGGCAATCAGCCCCAGCATTTT. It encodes CASKQGGNQPQHF.

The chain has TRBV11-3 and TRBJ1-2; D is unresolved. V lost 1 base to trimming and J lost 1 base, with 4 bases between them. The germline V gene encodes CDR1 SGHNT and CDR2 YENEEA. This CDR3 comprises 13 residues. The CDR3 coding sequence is TGTGCCAGCAGCTTAGCACATAACTATGGCTACACCTTC. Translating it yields CASSLAHNYGYTF. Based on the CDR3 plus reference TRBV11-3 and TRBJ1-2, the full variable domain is EAGVVQSPRYKIIEKKQPVAFWCNPISGHNTLYWYLQNLGQGPELLIRYENEEAVDDSQLPKDRFSAERLKGVDSTLKIQPAELGDSAVYLCASSLAHNYGYTFGSGTRLTVV.

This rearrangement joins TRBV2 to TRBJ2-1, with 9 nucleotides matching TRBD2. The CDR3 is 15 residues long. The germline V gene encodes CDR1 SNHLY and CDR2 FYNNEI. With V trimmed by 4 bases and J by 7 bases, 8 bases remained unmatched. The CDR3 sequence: CASSVLAGVMNEQFF. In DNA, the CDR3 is TGTGCCAGCAGTGTCTTAGCGGGAGTTATGAATGAGCAGTTCTTC.

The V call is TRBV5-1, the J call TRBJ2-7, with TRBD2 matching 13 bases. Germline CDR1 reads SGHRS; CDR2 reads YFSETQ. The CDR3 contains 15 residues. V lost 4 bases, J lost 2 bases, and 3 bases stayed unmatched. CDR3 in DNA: TGCGCCAGCAGCCGACTAGCGGGAGGTGCCTACGAGCAGTACTTC. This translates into CASSRLAGGAYEQYF.

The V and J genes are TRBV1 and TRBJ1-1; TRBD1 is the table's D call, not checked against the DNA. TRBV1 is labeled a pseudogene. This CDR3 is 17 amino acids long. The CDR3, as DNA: TGCACCAGCAGCCAAGAGAGCAGGGGCAAGGCTGACACTGAAGCTTTCTTT. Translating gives CTSSQESRGKADTEAFF.

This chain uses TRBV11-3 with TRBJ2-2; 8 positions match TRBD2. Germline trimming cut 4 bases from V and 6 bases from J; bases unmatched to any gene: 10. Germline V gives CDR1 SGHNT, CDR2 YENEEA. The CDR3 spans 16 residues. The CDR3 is CASSYDSGLGAGELFF. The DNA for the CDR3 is TGTGCCAGCAGCTACGATTCGGGACTAGGGGCCGGGGAGCTGTTTTTT.

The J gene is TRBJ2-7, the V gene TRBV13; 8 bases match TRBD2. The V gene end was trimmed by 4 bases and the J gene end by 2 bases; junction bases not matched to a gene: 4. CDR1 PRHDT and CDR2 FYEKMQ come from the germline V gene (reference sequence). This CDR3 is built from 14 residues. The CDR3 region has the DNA TGTGCCAGCAGCTCGGGGGGGGGAGCCTACGAGCAGTACTTC. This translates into CASSSGGGAYEQYF.

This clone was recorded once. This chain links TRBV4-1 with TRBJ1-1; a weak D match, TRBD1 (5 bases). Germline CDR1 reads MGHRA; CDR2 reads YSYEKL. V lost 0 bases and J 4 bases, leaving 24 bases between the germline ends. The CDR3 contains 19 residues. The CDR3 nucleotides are TGCGCCAGCAGCCAAGAGTCGACCCAGGGCTTCAGGCCCGCCACTGAAGCTTTCTTT. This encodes CASSQESTQGFRPATEAFF.

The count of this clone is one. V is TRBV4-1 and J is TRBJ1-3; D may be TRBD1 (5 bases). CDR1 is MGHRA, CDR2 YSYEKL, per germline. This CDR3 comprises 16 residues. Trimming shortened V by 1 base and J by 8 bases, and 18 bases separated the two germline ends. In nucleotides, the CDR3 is TGCGCCAGCAGCCAAGTGGGAGGCAGGGTGGGGGACACCATATATTTT. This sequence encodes CASSQVGGRVGDTIYF.

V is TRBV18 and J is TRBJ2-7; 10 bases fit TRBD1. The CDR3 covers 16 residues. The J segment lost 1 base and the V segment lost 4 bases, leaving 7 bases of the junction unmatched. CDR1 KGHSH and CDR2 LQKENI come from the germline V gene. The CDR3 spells CASSRSGTGVSYEQYF. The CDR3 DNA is TGTGCCAGCTCACGTTCCGGGACAGGGGTTTCCTACGAGCAGTACTTC.

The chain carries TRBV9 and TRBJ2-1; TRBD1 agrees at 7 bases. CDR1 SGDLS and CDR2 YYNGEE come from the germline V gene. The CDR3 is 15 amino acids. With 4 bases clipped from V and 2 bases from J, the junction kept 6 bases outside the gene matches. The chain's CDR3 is CASSPHRGTYNEQFF. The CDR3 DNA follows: TGTGCCAGCAGCCCCCACAGGGGAACCTACAATGAGCAGTTCTTC.

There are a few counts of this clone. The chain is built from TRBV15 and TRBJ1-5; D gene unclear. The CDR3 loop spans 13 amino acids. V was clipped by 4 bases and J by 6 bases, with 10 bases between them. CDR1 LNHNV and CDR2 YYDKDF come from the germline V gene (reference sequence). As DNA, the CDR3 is TGTGCCACCAGCATGGAGGAGGGTCAGCCCCAGCATTTT. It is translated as CATSMEEGQPQHF.

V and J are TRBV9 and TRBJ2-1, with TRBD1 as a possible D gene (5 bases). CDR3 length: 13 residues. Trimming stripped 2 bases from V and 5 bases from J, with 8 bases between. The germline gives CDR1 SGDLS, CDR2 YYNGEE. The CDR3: CASSVPGHNEQFF. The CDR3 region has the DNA TGTGCCAGCAGCGTTCCAGGGCACAATGAGCAGTTCTTC.

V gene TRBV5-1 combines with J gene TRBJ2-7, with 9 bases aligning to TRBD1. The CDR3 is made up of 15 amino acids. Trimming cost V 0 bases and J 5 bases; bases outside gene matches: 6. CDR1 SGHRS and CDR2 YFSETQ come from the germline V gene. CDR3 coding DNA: TGCGCCAGCAGCTTGGCGGGACAGGGTCATCACGAGCAGTACTTC. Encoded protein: CASSLAGQGHHEQYF. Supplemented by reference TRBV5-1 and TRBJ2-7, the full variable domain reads KAGVTQTPRYLIKTRGQQVTLSCSPISGHRSVSWYQQTPGQGLQFLFEYFSETQRNKGNFPGRFSGRQFSNSRSEMNVSTLELGDSALYLCASSLAGQGHHEQYFGPGTRLTVT.

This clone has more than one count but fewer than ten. Written as DNA, the CDR3 is TGTGCCAGCAGTCAAAATGAGGCTCAGCCCCAGCATTTT. Its protein product is CASSQNEAQPQHF. The chain recombines TRBV7-9 with TRBJ1-5, with unresolved D. V lost 6 bases and J lost 6, with 12 bases in between. From germline, CDR1 is SEHNR and CDR2 FQNEAQ (reference sequence). The CDR3 has 13 amino acids.

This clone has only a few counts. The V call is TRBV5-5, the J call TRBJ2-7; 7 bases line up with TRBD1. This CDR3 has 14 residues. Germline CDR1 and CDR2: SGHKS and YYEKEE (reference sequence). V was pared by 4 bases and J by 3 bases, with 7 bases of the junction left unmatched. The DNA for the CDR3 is TGTGCCAGCAGCCCCCGACAGGGTGTCTACGAGCAGTACTTC. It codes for CASSPRQGVYEQYF.

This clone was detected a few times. CDR3 bases: TGCGCCAGCAGTCTCTGGACAGGAGGGACTGAAGCTTTCTTT. It is translated as CASSLWTGGTEAFF. V is TRBV5-1 and J is TRBJ1-1; TRBD1 matches 7 bases. This CDR3 comprises 14 residues. Unmatched junction bases numbered 9, after V lost 5 bases and J lost 5 bases. Germline V lookup: CDR1 SGHRS, CDR2 YFSETQ.

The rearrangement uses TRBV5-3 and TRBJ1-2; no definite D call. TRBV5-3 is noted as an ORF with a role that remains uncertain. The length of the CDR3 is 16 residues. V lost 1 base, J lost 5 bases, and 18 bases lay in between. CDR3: CARSLKVQVGGYGYTF. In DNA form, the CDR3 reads TGTGCCAGAAGCTTGAAGGTGCAGGTCGGTGGGTATGGCTACACCTTC.

The CDR3: CASSLERVAPLHF. The DNA of the CDR3 is TGTGCCAGCAGCTTAGAGAGAGTTGCACCCCTCCACTTT. This sequence joins TRBV7-2 and TRBJ1-6; D call uncertain. The CDR3 length is 13 residues. CDR1 is SGHTA and CDR2 is FQGNSA in the germline V gene. V was pared by 1 base and J by 11 bases, with 9 bases between.